Shown below are 7 T cell receptor beta chains from a single sample sequenced in a study of blood T cell repertoires in COVID-19. Sequencing was performed with immunoSEQ multiplex PCR; in TCRdb, only in-frame clones are kept and a portion is missing. The sample lists a few hundred thousand clones; around 88% were seen once. The specimen was PBMCs or T cells enriched from blood (not recorded which). Receptors were obtained from a woman in her thirties or forties who had recovered from COVID-19.

This chain joins TRBV27 and TRBJ2-5; 7 nucleotides align to TRBD1. The germline gives CDR1 MNHEY, CDR2 SMNVEV (reference sequence). V was clipped by 4 bases and J by 5 bases; unmatched bases: 4. The CDR3 is made up of 13 amino acids. The CDR3 region is CASSSQGWETQYF. The DNA for the CDR3 is TGTGCCAGCAGTTCACAGGGGTGGGAGACCCAGTACTTC.

The V call is TRBV30, the J call TRBJ1-5, with D hard to call. Germline-derived CDR1 and CDR2 are GTSNPN and SVGIG (reference sequence). The length of the CDR3 is 12 residues. V lost 5 bases and J lost 3, with 8 bases in between. Here the CDR3 DNA reads TGTGCCTGGGGCAAAAACAATCAGCCCCAGCATTTT. Translated, it gives CAWGKNNQPQHF.

The rearrangement joins TRBV11-2 to TRBJ1-5; 7 bases are shared with TRBD1. The germline gives CDR1 SGHAT, CDR2 FQNNGV. Trimming cost V 5 bases and J 5 bases; bases outside gene matches: 3. This CDR3 region has 13 residues. The CDR3 loop is CASSKTGDQPQHF. CDR3 in DNA: TGTGCCAGCAGCAAAACAGGGGATCAGCCCCAGCATTTT. The full variable domain, its missing parts supplied by reference TRBV11-2 and TRBJ1-5, is EAGVAQSPRYKIIEKRQSVAFWCNPISGHATLYWYQQILGQGPKLLIQFQNNGVVDDSQLPKDRFSAERLKGVDSTLKIQPAKLEDSAVYLCASSKTGDQPQHFGDGTRLSIL.

This clone was detected once. The chain carries TRBV29-1 and TRBJ2-5, with 9 bases lining up with TRBD2. Unmatched junction bases numbered 9, after V lost 7 bases and J lost 0 bases. CDR1 and CDR2 (germline): SQVTM, ANQGSEA. This CDR3 has 15 residues. Here the CDR3 reads CSARRGGRDQETQYF. The CDR3 coding sequence is TGCAGCGCCCGTCGCGGCGGGAGGGACCAAGAGACCCAGTACTTC.

Worth noting for this clone: Additional DNA sequences in this sample encode the identical CDR3. J is TRBJ2-1 and V is TRBV12-3 or TRBV12-4, with unresolved D. This CDR3 region has 13 residues. Trimming took 4 bases from V and 4 from J, leaving 8 bases between them. The CDR3 region has the DNA TGTGCCAGCAGTTCGGAGTCTTACAATGAGCAGTTCTTC. Its translation: CASSSESYNEQFF.

J is TRBJ2-7 and V is TRBV28, with 7 bases lining up with TRBD1. CDR3 length: 13 amino acids. J lost 4 bases, V lost 5 bases, and 5 bases had no gene match. The germline V gene encodes CDR1 MDHEN and CDR2 SYDVKM. CDR3 region: CASSPGTEYEQYF. In DNA, the CDR3 is TGTGCCAGCAGTCCGGGGACAGAGTACGAGCAGTACTTC.

V usage is TRBV4-3 and J usage is TRBJ2-2; 13 positions agree with TRBD2. There are 18 residues in the CDR3. CDR1 and CDR2 from the germline V gene are LGHNA and YSLEER. The J segment lost 0 bases and the V segment lost 3 bases, leaving 4 bases of the junction unmatched. CDR3 region: CASSHRLAGGTNTGELFF. The CDR3 DNA reads TGCGCCAGCAGCCACAGACTAGCGGGAGGTACGAACACCGGGGAGCTGTTTTTT.